A selection of T cell receptor beta chains follows, all from one sample in a study of T cells in tuberculosis. Sequencing used immunoSEQ multiplex PCR; TCRdb keeps in-frame clones, though not all of them. Of tens of thousands of clones listed, nearly 95% are singletons. The sequenced sample consisted of PBMCs. The receptor source for this set is a donor between 10 and 35 years old with latent tuberculosis or without tuberculosis infection. The CDR3 runs from the conserved cysteine through the conserved F or W. D genes are given only for firm matches. Size is omitted from some rows. Given values are once, few, many or a class for expanded clones.

j_call clone_size v_call d_call cdr3_nt cdr3_aa
TRBJ2-2 - TRBV2 - TGTGCCAGCAGTGCGCAAGGGGGGAACACCGGGGAGCTGTTTTTT CASSAQGGNTGELFF
TRBJ2-1 - TRBV7-3 TRBD1 TGTGCCAGCAGCTTAACCCAGGGGGACTACAATGAGCAGTTCTTC CASSLTQGDYNEQFF
TRBJ2-7 few TRBV7-2 - TGTGCCAGCGGGGAGGTCAGGTACGAGCAGTACTTC CASGEVRYEQYF
TRBJ2-1 - TRBV18 TRBD2 TGTGCCAGCTCACCCCCCAGCGGGAGTCTGAATGAGCAGTTCTTC CASSPPSGSLNEQFF
TRBJ1-5 - TRBV6-1 - TGTGCCAGCAGTGATAGACAGAATCAGCCCCAGCATTTT CASSDRQNQPQHF
TRBJ2-7 - TRBV11-2 - TGTGCCAGCAGCCAGTCCGAACCCTACGAGCAGTACTTC CASSQSEPYEQYF
TRBJ1-5 once TRBV2 - TGTGCCAGCAGTCAGGGTCTCGGCAATCAGCCCCAGCATTTT CASSQGLGNQPQHF
TRBJ2-1 - TRBV13 - TGTGCCAGCAGCTTAAAGGGGTTCTACAATGAGCAGTTCTTC CASSLKGFYNEQFF
TRBJ2-7 - TRBV5-8 TRBD2 TGTGCCAGCAGCCTCAGATACTCACTAATGGGCGGGAGGCCCTCCTACGAGCAGTACTTC CASSLRYSLMGGRPSYEQYF
TRBJ1-1 - TRBV7-8 - TGTGCCAGCAGCTTAAGGTCAGGGAACACTGAAGCTTTCTTT CASSLRSGNTEAFF
TRBJ1-1 - TRBV7-2 - TGTGCCAGCAGCTTTGGCCGACATACTCTTAATGAAGCTTTCTTT CASSFGRHTLNEAFF
TRBJ1-1 - TRBV5-1 - TGCGCCAGCAGCTTGGGGGAGAGGAACACTGAAGCTTTCTTT CASSLGERNTEAFF
TRBJ2-1 once TRBV29-1 - TGCAGCGTTGAAGAACCAGGGGCGACCTACAATGAGCAGTTCTTC CSVEEPGATYNEQFF
TRBJ2-7 - TRBV5-6 - TGTGCCAGCAGCTCGCGGCACGAGCAGTACTTC CASSSRHEQYF
TRBJ2-3 - TRBV7-2 - TGTGCCAGCAGCTTATTATCTTGGCGGATTAGCACAGATACGCAGTATTTT CASSLLSWRISTDTQYF
TRBJ1-5 - TRBV5-6 - TGTGCCAGCAGCTCCAGCGGCGGGGGCTTTAGCAATCAGCCCCAGCATTTT CASSSSGGGFSNQPQHF
TRBJ2-7 once TRBV20-1 - TGCAGTGCTAGCTCCTTTTACGAGCAGTACTTC CSASSFYEQYF
TRBJ2-7 once TRBV19 - TGTGCCAGTAGAAGGGGAAGCTCCTACGAGCAGTACTTC CASRRGSSYEQYF
TRBJ1-5 - TRBV10-2 TRBD1 TGCGCCAGCAGTGAGCTGACAGGGTTTGCTAGCAATCAGCCCCAGCATTTT CASSELTGFASNQPQHF
TRBJ1-5 - TRBV4-1 - TGCGCCAGCAGCCAAGATCCGCAGGGAAGACAGCCCCAGCATTTT CASSQDPQGRQPQHF
TRBJ2-4 - TRBV5-6 TRBD2 TGTGCCAGCAGCCGGGACTACAGTAAAAACATTCAGTACTTC CASSRDYSKNIQYF
TRBJ2-5 - TRBV27 TRBD2 TGTGCCACCGGGGAACTAGCGGGAGATAGAGGAGAGACCCAGTACTTC CATGELAGDRGETQYF
TRBJ1-5 - TRBV30 - TGTGCCTGGAGCGGGTGGAATAGCAATCAGCCCCAGCATTTT CAWSGWNSNQPQHF
TRBJ1-1 - TRBV6-5 TRBD1 TGTGCCAGCAGTTTTGCCGGGACAGTTGGCACTGAAGCTTTCTTT CASSFAGTVGTEAFF
TRBJ2-1 - TRBV9 TRBD2 TGTGCCAGCAGCGCGGATAGCGGGACGCCCCTTTACAATGAGCAGTTCTTC CASSADSGTPLYNEQFF
TRBJ2-1 - TRBV7-9 - TGTGCCAGCAGCTTAGGGACTTCACAGAAGGGTTTCCCCTACAATGAGCAGTTCTTC CASSLGTSQKGFPYNEQFF
TRBJ2-7 - TRBV18 TRBD2 TGTGCCAGCTCATCCAAAGCGGGGGATCACGAGCAGTACTTC CASSSKAGDHEQYF
TRBJ1-2 - TRBV19 TRBD1 TGTGCCAGTAGATTAGTACAGGGGAATAGGGATGGCTACACCTTC CASRLVQGNRDGYTF
TRBJ2-2 - TRBV4-1 - TGCGCCAGCAGCCAAGAGCAGGGGGGCACCGGGGAGCTGTTTTTT CASSQEQGGTGELFF
TRBJ1-3 - TRBV18 - TGTGCCAGCTCACCCACCTCGGACTATTACCTCTCTGGAAACACCATATATTTT CASSPTSDYYLSGNTIYF
TRBJ2-1 once TRBV4-2 TRBD1 TGTGCCAGCGGCTTGGACAGGGCGACTTACAATGAGCAGTTCTTC CASGLDRATYNEQFF
TRBJ2-7 - TRBV18 TRBD2 TGTGCCAGCTCACCACCGAACGGACTAGCGCCTTCCTACGAGCAGTACTTC CASSPPNGLAPSYEQYF
TRBJ1-3 - TRBV5-1 TRBD1 TGCGCCAGCAGCCCCGGACAGGGGAAAGGGTACACCATATATTTT CASSPGQGKGYTIYF
TRBJ2-3 - TRBV15 - TGTGCCACCAGCAGAGACCTATCGCGGAGAGATACGCAGTATTTT CATSRDLSRRDTQYF
TRBJ1-1 - TRBV19 - TGTGCCAGTAACCTCGGGATCCTAGGGAACACTGAAGCTTTCTTT CASNLGILGNTEAFF
TRBJ2-1 - TRBV13 TRBD2 TGTGCCAGCACCCCGGGGGGCTCCTACAATGAGCAGTTCTTC CASTPGGSYNEQFF
TRBJ1-4 once TRBV23-1 TRBD1 TGCGCCAGCAGTCACCGCCCCGGGACAGGGAAAGAAAAACTGTTTTTT CASSHRPGTGKEKLFF
TRBJ2-1 - TRBV2 TRBD2 TGTGCCAGCAGTGCGATTGCTAGCGGGAGGGATGAGCAGTTCTTC CASSAIASGRDEQFF
TRBJ1-2 - TRBV2 TRBD1 TGTGCCAGCAGTGTTGGACAGGGCGTCTTATTCCCCTTC CASSVGQGVLFPF
TRBJ1-2 - TRBV11-3 - TGTGCCAGCAGCTCTTATGGCTACACCTTC CASSSYGYTF
TRBJ2-7 - TRBV5-4 - TGTGCCAGCAGCTTGGGGTCAGCGGGTTCGGGCGAGCAGTACTTC CASSLGSAGSGEQYF
TRBJ2-3 - TRBV11-2 TRBD2 TGTGCCGCCTTGGGGGGCGGGGGGTATGATACGCAGTATTTT CAALGGGGYDTQYF
TRBJ1-1 - TRBV5-1 - TGCGCCAGCAGCTTTTCACAGATCAACACTGAAGCTTTCTTT CASSFSQINTEAFF
TRBJ2-7 - TRBV27 TRBD2 TGTGCCAGCAGTTTATCGCCTAGCGGGGGGCCCTACGAGCAGTACTTC CASSLSPSGGPYEQYF
TRBJ2-5 - TRBV19 - TGTGCCAGGGGGCCATTAGCGGAAGAGACCCAGTACTTC CARGPLAEETQYF
TRBJ1-3 - TRBV7-2 - TGTGCCAGCAGCTTAGTGGAACAGGGTAGTGGAAACACCATATATTTT CASSLVEQGSGNTIYF
TRBJ1-1 - TRBV19 TRBD1 TGTGCCAGTAGTAATCAGGGGGCCTTCACTGAAGCTTTCTTT CASSNQGAFTEAFF
TRBJ1-5 - TRBV19 - TGTGCCAGTAGTATTACAGGATCCGATCAGCCCCAGCATTTT CASSITGSDQPQHF
TRBJ1-1 - TRBV29-1 TRBD1 TGCAGCGTGGCAGACAGGGGGACTGAAGCTTTCTTT CSVADRGTEAFF
TRBJ2-3 - TRBV11-2 - TGTGCCAGCAGCTTAGTCAGGCAGGCAGATACGCAGTATTTT CASSLVRQADTQYF
TRBJ1-1 - TRBV30 - TGTGCCTGGAAGGCGGATTTGAACACTGAAGCTTTCTTT CAWKADLNTEAFF
TRBJ2-7 - TRBV10-3 TRBD1 TGTGCCATCAGTGAGTTTACGATGACAGGGCAGGACGAGCAGTACTTC CAISEFTMTGQDEQYF
TRBJ1-2 - TRBV9 - TGTGCCAGCAGCGTTCCCTCTGACAGAAACTATGGCTACACCTTC CASSVPSDRNYGYTF
TRBJ1-1 - TRBV5-1 TRBD1 TGCGCCAGCAGCTACGGACAGGGATCTAACACTGAAGCTTTCTTT CASSYGQGSNTEAFF
TRBJ1-3 - TRBV2 - TGTGCCAGCAGTCAAGGAACAGGGATTACTTCTGGAAACACCATATATTTT CASSQGTGITSGNTIYF
TRBJ2-6 - TRBV25-1 TRBD1 TGTGCCAGCAGTGGCCGACAGGGGAGCTCTGGGGCCAACGTCCTGACTTTC CASSGRQGSSGANVLTF
TRBJ2-1 - TRBV9 TRBD2 TGTGCCAGCAGCCCGGGACTAGCGGGGGGGCCGCCCTACAATGAGCAGTTCTTC CASSPGLAGGPPYNEQFF